This TCR beta chain was sequenced in a study of T-cell memory formation after mild COVID-19. 5'RACE primed from the constant segment yielded TCR alpha and TCR beta cDNA libraries bearing sample barcodes and UMIs. Via MiXCR, TCRdb re-called the 5' RACE reads, giving one row per CDR3 protein. The profile covers 350,000 or so distinct CDR3 sequences, with about an eighth appearing a single time and 20% to 25% taken by the ten largest. Study observations and caveats: Clones shrinking between day 15 and 85 showed a balanced CD4/CD8 split, and those that grew later tilted toward CD4+.

In this sample, this clonotype turned up a few times. Its antigen is as yet unknown. The junction and the germline gene differ at one end; a read error may be behind it. The origin of this receptor is a man younger than 35 who had mild COVID-19 (a few samples of this study predate the infection). Cell type and time point are not known. The sequencing sample was made of PBMCs or a T cell subset sorted from them (not recorded which).

The CDR3 loop is CASREGPGYGYTF. CDR3 sequence (DNA): TGTGCCAGCAGGGAAGGACCAGGTTATGGCTACACCTTC. This rearrangement joins TRBV2 to TRBJ1-2; D not resolved. This CDR3 spans 13 amino acids. CDR1 SNHLY and CDR2 FYNNEI come from the germline V gene.